This T cell receptor (beta chain) appears in the sequencing data of a study of blood T cell repertoires in COVID-19. The wider study: There were acute and convalescent COVID-19 samples, and they came from the United States, Italy and Spain.

The authors' processing: Amplifying reference gene primers gave estimates of nucleated cell counts. TCRdb's table, derived via immunoSEQ multiplex PCR, lists solely in-frame clones and lacks some. V, J and clone size reflect that table, while D and trimming were determined from the DNA. The sample holds 300,000 to 400,000 clones; 85% to 90% are singletons and the top ten take 0.9% to 1.1%. Everyone who took part was 18 to 89 years old, and they came from some 23 US areas. All recovered Cohort 3 donors got two negative PCRs, got clearance, or saw symptom resolution. This CDR3 is 15 amino acids long. Trimming took 5 bases from V and 9 from J; bases not matched to a gene: 8. Germline CDR1 reads SGHNT; CDR2 reads YENEEA.

Specimen: PBMCs or T cells enriched from blood (not recorded which). V gene TRBV11-3 combines with J gene TRBJ1-6; 9 bases map to TRBD1. This receptor was taken from a man between 18 and 29 years old who had recovered from COVID-19. The CDR3 here is CASSLGTGSSSPLHF. The CDR3 region has the DNA TGTGCCAGCAGCCTGGGGACAGGGTCAAGTTCACCCCTCCACTTT.